This T cell receptor beta chain was sequenced during a study of control samples from healthy donors and cancer patients. The protocol was immunoSEQ multiplex PCR, while the TCRdb copy is restricted to in-frame clones and leaves out a portion. The sample carries 200,000 or so clones, approximately 91% recorded once. Germline V CDR1 and CDR2: LNHDA, SQIVND (reference sequence). The CDR3 sequence is 13 residues long. Trimming took 1 base from V and 11 from J, leaving 14 bases between them. The chain couples TRBV19 to TRBJ1-1; unclear D gene. This receptor was obtained from a man aged 25 to 45 in good health. Sample: blood. This chain's CDR3 is CASSIGRNNGAFF. For the CDR3, the DNA is TGTGCCAGTAGTATAGGACGCAACAATGGGGCTTTCTTT.